This section outlines one T cell receptor (beta chain) sequence together with its context. Trimming stripped 4 bases from V and 0 bases from J, with 6 bases between. The CDR3 loop spans 13 amino acids. Germline V gene data show CDR1 as SNHLY and CDR2 as FYNNEI. In the original workflow: The authors estimated nucleated cell counts from reference gene primer amplification. Data came from immunoSEQ multiplex PCR; TCRdb stores just in-frame clones and leaves some out. Clone size and the V and J calls come from that table; the DNA yielded D and trimming. The sample includes hundreds of thousands of clones, around nine tenths of them seen just once. The sample comes from a study of blood T cell repertoires in COVID-19. The overall study: COVID-19 samples, acute and convalescent, were from the United States, Italy and Spain.

Material: peripheral blood. The source of this sequence is an older woman who had recovered from COVID-19. The chain has TRBV2 and TRBJ2-5; D is perhaps TRBD1 (5 bases). In DNA, the CDR3 is TGTGCCAGCAGTGGCAGGGACCAAGAGACCCAGTACTTC. The encoded protein is CASSGRDQETQYF.